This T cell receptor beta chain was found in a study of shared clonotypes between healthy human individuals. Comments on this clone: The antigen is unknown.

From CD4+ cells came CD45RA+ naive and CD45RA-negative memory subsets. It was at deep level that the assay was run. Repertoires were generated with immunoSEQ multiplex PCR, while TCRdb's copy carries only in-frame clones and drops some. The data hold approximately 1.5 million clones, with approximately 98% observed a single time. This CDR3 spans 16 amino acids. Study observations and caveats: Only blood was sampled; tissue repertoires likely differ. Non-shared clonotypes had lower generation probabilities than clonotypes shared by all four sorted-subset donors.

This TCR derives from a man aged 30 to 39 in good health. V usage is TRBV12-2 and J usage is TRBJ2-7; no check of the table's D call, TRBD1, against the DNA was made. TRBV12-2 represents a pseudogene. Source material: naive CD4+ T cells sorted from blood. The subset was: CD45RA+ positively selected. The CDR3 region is CASRSLIDDRGYEQYF. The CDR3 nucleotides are TGTGCAAGTCGCTCCCTGATTGATGACAGGGGCTACGAGCAGTACTTC.